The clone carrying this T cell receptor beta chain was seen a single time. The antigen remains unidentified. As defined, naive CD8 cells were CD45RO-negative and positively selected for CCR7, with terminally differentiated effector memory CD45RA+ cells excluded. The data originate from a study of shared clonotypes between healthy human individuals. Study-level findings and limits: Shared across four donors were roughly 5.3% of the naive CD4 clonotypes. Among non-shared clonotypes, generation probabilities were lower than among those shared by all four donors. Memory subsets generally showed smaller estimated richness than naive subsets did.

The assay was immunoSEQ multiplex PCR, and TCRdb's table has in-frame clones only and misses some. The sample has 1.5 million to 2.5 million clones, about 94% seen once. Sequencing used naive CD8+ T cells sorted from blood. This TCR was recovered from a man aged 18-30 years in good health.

This CDR3 is CAWSKGGLDEQYF. DNA for the CDR3: TGTGCCTGGAGTAAAGGCGGGTTAGACGAGCAGTACTTC. The rearrangement joins TRBV30 to TRBJ2-7; maybe TRBD2 (5 bases). Deletions cut 2 bases from V and 5 bases from J, with 13 bases between. The germline V gene has CDR1 GTSNPN and CDR2 SVGIG (reference sequence). The CDR3 covers 13 residues.